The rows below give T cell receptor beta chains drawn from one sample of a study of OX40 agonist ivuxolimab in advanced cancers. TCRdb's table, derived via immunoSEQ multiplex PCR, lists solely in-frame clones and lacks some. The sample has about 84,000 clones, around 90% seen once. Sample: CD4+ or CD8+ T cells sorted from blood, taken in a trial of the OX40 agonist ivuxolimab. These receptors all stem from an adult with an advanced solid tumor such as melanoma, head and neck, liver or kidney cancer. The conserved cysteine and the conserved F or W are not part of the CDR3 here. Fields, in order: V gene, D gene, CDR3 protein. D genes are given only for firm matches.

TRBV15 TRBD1 ATSRVPQGERESYEQY
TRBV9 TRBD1 ASSPGQGNYGYT
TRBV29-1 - SVKQTTNEKLF
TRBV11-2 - ASSLIMNTEAF
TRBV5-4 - ASSLVRAETSGYT
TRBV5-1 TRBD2 ASSLSPSGIFEQY
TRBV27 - ASSSQGSRPQH
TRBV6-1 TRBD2 ASSPVAGGPYEQF
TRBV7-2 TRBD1 ASSLRVWDRGKNGYT
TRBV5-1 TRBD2 ASSLVGGRSYNEQF
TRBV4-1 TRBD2 ASSQAEGLAGGDYEQY
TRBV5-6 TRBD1 ASSLGTGGGGQPQH
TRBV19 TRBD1 ASKTGTGSGQPQH
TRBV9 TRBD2 ASSVGLAGGGGRDTQY
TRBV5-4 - ASSLVPNYGYT
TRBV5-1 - ASSLTGGQNEQF
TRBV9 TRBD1 ASSASGQVGEQY
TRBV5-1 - ASSLFVSQETQY
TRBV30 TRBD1 AWSRDRDNEQF
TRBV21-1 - ASRKKVWTMLITEAF
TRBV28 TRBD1 ASSLRTGEETQY
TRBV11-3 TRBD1 ASSLSGTVNTGELF
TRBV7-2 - ASSPRGGMPSEQF